This TCR beta chain was sequenced during a study of monozygotic twins with cystic fibrosis. On the study more broadly: Library input was about 3.3 micrograms of fragmented DNA, with approximately 14 PCR cycles. Study outcomes and limitations: Median Simpson clonality of 0.0095 suggested naive T cells predominated.

With 4 bases removed from V and 1 base from J, the gap between germline ends came to 8 bases. CDR3 length equals 14 residues. The germline gives CDR1 MNHEY, CDR2 SMNVEV (reference sequence). The repertoire was sequenced with immunoSEQ multiplex PCR; TCRdb's copy has only in-frame clones and lacks some. This table holds about 39,000 clones, just over 90% found once. A word on this clone: Antigen specificity is unknown.

The chain combines TRBV27 with TRBJ1-5; D perhaps matches TRBD1 (5 bases). Sample: blood. The origin of this receptor is a boy aged 2 to 10 with cystic fibrosis. In DNA, the CDR3 is TGTGCCAGCAGTTCTGCAGGGAGCAATCAGCCCCAGCATTTT. It is translated as CASSSAGSNQPQHF.